The clone carrying this T cell receptor (beta chain) is a singleton in its sample. Its cognate antigen is unknown. TCRdb's copy holds only in-frame clones and misses some; the assay was immunoSEQ multiplex PCR. The table has several thousand clones, roughly four fifths seen once; the top ten hold roughly 25%. This record belongs to a study of STAT3 mutations in large granular lymphocyte leukemia. Study overall: Roughly half of the longitudinally sequenced T-LGLL patients carried detectable canonical activating STAT3 mutations.

Notes on the study in general: Every T-LGLL patient had at least one immunodominant TCRbeta clonotype.

This CDR3 region has 15 residues. Trimming pared 5 bases from V and 6 bases from J, leaving 19 bases between. CDR1 and CDR2 (germline): SGHVS, FQNEAQ. The receptor's source is a middle-aged woman with T-cell large granular lymphocyte leukemia. Some clones in this sample may be carry-over from other donors' samples. The chain uses TRBV7-8 and TRBJ1-2; D not resolved. The sequenced sample was peripheral blood mononuclear cells. CDR3: CASSLRATGSDGYTF. In DNA form, the CDR3 reads TGTGCCAGCAGCCTCCGGGCCACGGGTTCCGATGGCTACACCTTC.